The rows below give T cell receptor beta chains drawn from one sample of a study of OX40 agonist ivuxolimab in advanced cancers. Data came from immunoSEQ multiplex PCR; TCRdb stores just in-frame clones and leaves some out. The sample carries some 91,000 clones, about 90% recorded once. This material consisted of CD4+ or CD8+ T cells sorted from blood, taken in a trial of the OX40 agonist ivuxolimab. These receptors originate from an adult with an advanced solid tumor such as melanoma, head and neck, liver or kidney cancer. Both conserved end residues are part of each CDR3. D genes are given only for firm matches. A row's size may be missing; if present it is once, few, many or a size class.

v_call	j_call	d_call	clone_size	cdr3_aa	cdr3_nt
TRBV27	TRBJ1-5	NA	NA	CASSGGNLGQPQHF	TGTGCCAGCAGCGGGGGGAATCTGGGTCAGCCCCAGCATTTT
TRBV6-5	TRBJ1-4	NA	NA	CASSYRTNEKLFF	TGTGCCAGCAGTTATCGTACTAATGAAAAACTGTTTTTT
TRBV29-1	TRBJ1-1	NA	NA	CSVVSQENTEAFF	TGCAGCGTTGTAAGTCAGGAAAACACTGAAGCTTTCTTT
TRBV4-3	TRBJ1-3	TRBD1	NA	CASSQDVMLGQGPGNTIYF	TGCGCCAGCAGCCAAGATGTAATGCTGGGACAGGGGCCCGGAAACACCATATATTTT
TRBV6-5	TRBJ2-5	NA	NA	CASSGTSQETQYF	TGTGCCAGCTCCGGGACGAGTCAAGAGACCCAGTACTTC
TRBV27	TRBJ2-2	TRBD1	NA	CASSLGTGRPTNTGELFF	TGTGCCAGCAGTTTAGGGACAGGCCGCCCGACGAACACCGGGGAGCTGTTTTTT
TRBV7-3	TRBJ1-2	NA	NA	CASSLGGDGARTYGYTF	TGTGCCAGCAGCTTAGGAGGGGATGGAGCTCGGACCTATGGCTACACCTTC
TRBV7-9	TRBJ2-3	NA	NA	CASSEGGYSTDTQYF	TGTGCCAGCAGCGAGGGCGGATATAGCACAGATACGCAGTATTTT
TRBV5-1	TRBJ2-3	NA	NA	CASSLVRSNTDTQYF	TGCGCCAGCAGCTTGGTTCGGAGCAACACAGATACGCAGTATTTT
TRBV19	TRBJ1-1	TRBD1	NA	CASSMGTGMTEAFF	TGTGCCAGTAGTATGGGGACAGGGATGACTGAAGCTTTCTTT
TRBV15	TRBJ2-4	NA	NA	CATSRDNGAAKNIQYF	TGTGCCACCAGCAGAGATAACGGGGCAGCCAAAAACATTCAGTACTTC
TRBV7-3	TRBJ2-1	TRBD2	NA	CASSLTNGGGPSYNEQFF	TGTGCCAGCAGCTTAACGAATGGCGGGGGGCCCTCCTACAATGAGCAGTTCTTC
TRBV7-2	TRBJ2-3	TRBD1	NA	CASSLTGTGGNTDTQYF	TGTGCCAGCAGCCTGACCGGGACAGGGGGCAACACAGATACGCAGTATTTT
TRBV7-9	TRBJ2-7	NA	NA	CASSLDPGYEQYF	TGTGCCAGCAGTCTAGACCCAGGGTACGAGCAGTACTTC
TRBV7-2	TRBJ1-6	NA	few	CASSLDGYNSPLHF	TGTGCCAGCAGCTTAGACGGCTATAATTCACCCCTCCACTTT
TRBV7-2	TRBJ2-5	NA	NA	CASDGGPGTQYF	TGTGCCAGCGACGGGGGGCCGGGGACCCAGTACTTC
TRBV2	TRBJ1-5	NA	NA	CASSDSTGRFGQPQHF	TGTGCCAGCAGTGATAGTACAGGGAGGTTCGGCCAGCCCCAGCATTTT
TRBV19	TRBJ2-2	TRBD2	NA	CASSLGGANTGELFF	TGTGCCAGTAGCCTCGGGGGGGCCAACACCGGGGAGCTGTTTTTT
TRBV18	TRBJ2-2	TRBD1	NA	CASSIGGGANTGELFF	TGTGCCAGCTCCATAGGGGGCGGCGCGAACACCGGGGAGCTGTTTTTT
TRBV9	TRBJ2-4	TRBD1	once	CASSVEGASGNIQYF	TGTGCCAGCAGCGTAGAGGGGGCAAGCGGAAACATTCAGTACTTC
TRBV6-5	TRBJ1-3	NA	NA	CASSRGGGYGNTIYF	TGTGCCAGCAGCCGAGGAGGGGGGTACGGAAACACCATATATTTT
TRBV30	TRBJ1-6	NA	once	CAWSLPGGSPLHF	TGTGCCTGGAGCCTCCCAGGTGGCTCACCCCTCCACTTT
TRBV5-8	TRBJ1-1	TRBD1	few	CASSLEQGTEAFF	TGTGCCAGCAGCTTGGAACAGGGGACTGAAGCTTTCTTT
TRBV7-2	TRBJ1-1	NA	NA	CASSLGIGNTEAFF	TGTGCCAGCAGCTTAGGGATCGGGAACACTGAAGCTTTCTTT
TRBV28	TRBJ2-1	TRBD2	once	CASLAGDTDEQFF	TGTGCCAGCCTAGCGGGAGATACGGATGAGCAGTTCTTC
TRBV5-5	TRBJ2-4	TRBD1	NA	CASSLTGALAKNIQYF	TGTGCCAGCAGCTTAACAGGGGCCTTAGCCAAAAACATTCAGTACTTC
TRBV7-9	TRBJ2-3	TRBD2	NA	CASSRRRLAGSTDTQYF	TGTGCCAGCAGCCGTAGAAGGCTAGCGGGTAGCACAGATACGCAGTATTTT
TRBV19	TRBJ1-1	NA	NA	CASSLRDRTEAFF	TGTGCCAGTAGTCTACGGGACCGCACTGAAGCTTTCTTT
TRBV9	TRBJ1-6	TRBD1	NA	CASSAHGDRRNSPLHF	TGTGCCAGCAGCGCCCACGGGGACAGGAGGAATTCACCCCTCCACTTT
TRBV28	TRBJ2-5	NA	NA	CASSTRLEGSETQYF	TGTGCCAGCAGTACTAGACTAGAGGGATCAGAGACCCAGTACTTC
TRBV7-6	TRBJ1-1	NA	NA	CASSLALMVGPPAEAFF	TGTGCCAGCAGCTTAGCGCTAATGGTGGGACCACCCGCTGAAGCTTTCTTT
TRBV5-1	TRBJ1-1	TRBD1	few	CASKTGQGPTEAFF	TGCGCCAGTAAAACAGGACAGGGACCTACTGAAGCTTTCTTT
TRBV28	TRBJ1-6	TRBD1	NA	CASSNLQGANSPLHF	TGTGCCAGCAGCAACTTACAGGGGGCTAATTCACCCCTCCACTTT
TRBV2	TRBJ2-7	TRBD1	NA	CASRVTGWEQYF	TGTGCCAGCAGGGTGACAGGGTGGGAGCAGTACTTC
TRBV9	TRBJ1-2	NA	NA	CASSVAAAGLNGYTF	TGTGCCAGCAGCGTAGCTGCGGCAGGGCTGAATGGCTACACCTTC
TRBV6-5	TRBJ1-3	NA	NA	CASSLRGDPRNTIYF	TGTGCCAGCAGCTTACGGGGGGATCCCCGAAACACCATATATTTT
TRBV19	TRBJ2-6	TRBD1	NA	CASTQGAGANVLTF	TGTGCCAGCACACAGGGGGCTGGGGCCAACGTCCTGACTTTC
TRBV5-4	TRBJ2-2	TRBD2	NA	CASSQAGEFPGELFF	TGTGCCAGCAGCCAAGCGGGAGAGTTTCCCGGGGAGCTGTTTTTT
TRBV7-9	TRBJ2-7	NA	NA	CASSLWGLEQYF	TGTGCCAGCAGCTTATGGGGACTGGAGCAGTACTTC
TRBV9	TRBJ2-3	NA	NA	CASSVEAGGVPDTQYF	TGTGCCAGCAGCGTAGAGGCAGGAGGTGTCCCAGATACGCAGTATTTT
TRBV10-3	TRBJ2-2	TRBD2	NA	CAIRTGTSGRTGELFF	TGTGCCATCAGAACCGGGACTAGCGGGAGAACCGGGGAGCTGTTTTTT
TRBV30	TRBJ1-6	NA	NA	CAWSGQARANSPLHF	TGTGCCTGGAGTGGTCAAGCGAGGGCTAATTCACCCCTCCACTTT
TRBV11-3	TRBJ2-1	TRBD2	NA	CASSLGSSGSTYNEQFF	TGTGCCAGCAGCTTAGGCTCTAGCGGGAGTACCTACAATGAGCAGTTCTTC
TRBV19	TRBJ2-4	TRBD1	once	CASSILGRGQEGTKNIQYF	TGTGCCAGTAGTATTCTCGGCAGGGGGCAAGAAGGGACCAAAAACATTCAGTACTTC
TRBV30	TRBJ2-1	TRBD2	NA	CAGRVVTGTRDYNEQFF	TGTGCCGGTCGGGTGGTTACCGGGACTAGAGATTACAATGAGCAGTTCTTC
TRBV6-5	TRBJ2-5	NA	once	CAVSQRGVTETQYF	TGTGCCGTCTCTCAGAGGGGCGTCACGGAGACCCAGTACTTC
TRBV11-2	TRBJ2-3	TRBD1	NA	CASSSDRAGTQYF	TGTGCCAGCAGCTCGGACAGGGCAGGAACGCAGTATTTT
TRBV30	TRBJ1-5	TRBD1	NA	CAWSAGGDQPQHF	TGTGCCTGGAGTGCAGGGGGCGATCAGCCCCAGCATTTT
TRBV27	TRBJ2-1	NA	few	CASTLANEQFF	TGTGCCAGCACCCTAGCGAATGAGCAGTTCTTC
TRBV5-4	TRBJ2-5	TRBD1	NA	CASSSGQVQETQYF	TGTGCCAGCAGCTCGGGACAGGTCCAAGAGACCCAGTACTTC
TRBV6-1	TRBJ2-5	NA	NA	CASSEPTWYQETQYF	TGTGCCAGCAGTGAACCTACTTGGTACCAAGAGACCCAGTACTTC
TRBV7-3	TRBJ2-5	NA	NA	CASSRGTQETQYF	TGTGCCAGCAGCCGGGGAACACAAGAGACCCAGTACTTC
TRBV18	TRBJ1-1	NA	NA	CASSPLQGRNTEAFF	TGTGCCAGCTCACCTTTACAGGGTCGAAACACTGAAGCTTTCTTT
TRBV9	TRBJ2-1	TRBD1	NA	CASSVWTGGSEQFF	TGTGCCAGCAGCGTATGGACAGGGGGCAGTGAGCAGTTCTTC